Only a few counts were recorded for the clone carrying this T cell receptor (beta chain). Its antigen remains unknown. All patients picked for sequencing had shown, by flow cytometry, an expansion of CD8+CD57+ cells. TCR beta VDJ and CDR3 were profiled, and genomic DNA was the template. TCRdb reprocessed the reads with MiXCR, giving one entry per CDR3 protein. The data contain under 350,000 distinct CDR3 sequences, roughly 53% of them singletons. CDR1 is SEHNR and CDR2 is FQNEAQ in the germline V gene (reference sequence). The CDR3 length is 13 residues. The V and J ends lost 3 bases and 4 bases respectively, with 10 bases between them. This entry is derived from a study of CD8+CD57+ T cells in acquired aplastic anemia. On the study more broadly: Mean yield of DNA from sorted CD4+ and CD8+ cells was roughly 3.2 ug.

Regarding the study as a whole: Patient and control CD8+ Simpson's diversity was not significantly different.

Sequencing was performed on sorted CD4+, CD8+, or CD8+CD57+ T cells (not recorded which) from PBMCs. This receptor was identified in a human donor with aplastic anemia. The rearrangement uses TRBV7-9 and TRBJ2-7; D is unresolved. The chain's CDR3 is CASSFSEAYEQYF. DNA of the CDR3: TGTGCCAGCAGCTTTAGTGAGGCATACGAGCAGTACTTC.